These T cell receptor beta chains were read from a single sample in a study of blood T cell repertoires in COVID-19. TCRdb keeps only in-frame clones here, not all; method: immunoSEQ multiplex PCR. This table holds 250,000 to 400,000 clones, roughly 84% found once. The sequencing input was peripheral blood. The receptors stem from a man aged 50 to 60 with active or convalescent COVID-19. Each CDR3 is given without its conserved first and last residue.

J: TRBJ1-2; V: TRBV6-6; length: 11; CDR3: ASERLANYGYT
J: TRBJ1-5; V: TRBV5-4; length: 17; CDR3: ASSLGPGRRGAGNQPQH
J: TRBJ1-1; V: TRBV28; length: 13; CDR3: ASSTRDSGPTEAF
J: TRBJ2-3; V: TRBV4-3; length: 15; CDR3: ASSQDSVDISADTQY
J: TRBJ2-2; V: TRBV19; length: 14; CDR3: ASSMGGRGNTGELF
J: TRBJ1-5; V: TRBV2; length: 12; CDR3: ASSRLEVEQPQH
J: TRBJ2-7; V: TRBV12-3/TRBV12-4; length: 9; CDR3: ASSLDRGQY
J: TRBJ1-2; V: TRBV28; length: 9; CDR3: ASSSTDGYT
J: TRBJ2-7; V: TRBV5-4; length: 12; CDR3: ASSPGQGAYEQY
J: TRBJ2-3; V: TRBV29-1; length: 10; CDR3: SVAELSDTQY
J: TRBJ1-1; V: TRBV9; length: 11; CDR3: ASSAQGDTEAF
J: TRBJ1-1; V: TRBV5-1; length: 11; CDR3: ASSFNRNTEAF
J: TRBJ2-1; V: TRBV21-1; length: 15; CDR3: ASSRGGIGLPCHEQF
J: TRBJ2-1; V: TRBV24-1; length: 18; CDR3: ATSDLSASGRVGSYNEQF
J: TRBJ2-7; V: TRBV4-1; length: 13; CDR3: ASSQLAGGSYEQY
J: TRBJ2-2; V: TRBV28; length: 14; CDR3: ASSFENYRATGELF
J: TRBJ1-3; V: TRBV7-9; length: 16; CDR3: ASSVTVHAGPSGNTIY
J: TRBJ2-1; V: TRBV7-3; length: 16; CDR3: ASSLMALAGGLVNEQF
J: TRBJ1-5; V: TRBV5-1; length: 13; CDR3: ASSSGGGGNQPQH
J: TRBJ2-1; V: TRBV4-1; length: 11; CDR3: ASSPRGDNEQF
J: TRBJ2-5; V: TRBV9; length: 11; CDR3: ASSLADQETQY
J: TRBJ1-1; V: TRBV19; length: 11; CDR3: ASSRQGWRQAF
J: TRBJ2-1; V: TRBV6-5; length: 12; CDR3: ASRASVSYNEQF
J: TRBJ2-3; V: TRBV9; length: 13; CDR3: ASSVGTGDTDTQY
J: TRBJ1-5; V: TRBV5-1; length: 13; CDR3: ASSFTGERDQPQH
J: TRBJ1-2; V: TRBV28; length: 10; CDR3: ASLSREDGYT
J: TRBJ2-7; V: TRBV4-1; length: 15; CDR3: ASSQAPRGTGTYEQY